This T cell receptor (beta chain) derives from a study of response to subunit inactivated influenza vaccine. MiXCR, applied by TCRdb to the RT-PCR reads, yields one record per CDR3 protein. This sample has fewer than 700,000 distinct CDR3 sequences; over 10% occur once, and the top ten carry around 13%. The clonotype comes from a man over 45 who received an inactivated influenza vaccine. The sample in question was PBMCs from blood, obtained roughly 46 days after vaccination.

Here the CDR3 reads CARGWSTF. The DNA of the CDR3 is TGTGCCAGAGGATGGAGCACCTTC. This chain joins TRBV9 and TRBJ1-2; unclear D gene. Trimming took 8 bases from V and 13 from J, leaving 9 bases between them. CDR3 length: 8 amino acids. The germline V gene encodes CDR1 SGDLS and CDR2 YYNGEE.